Following are 18 T cell receptor beta chains from one sample sequenced in a study of yellow fever vaccine responses in identical twins. TCRdb independently ran MiXCR on the RT-PCR reads; one entry per CDR3 protein. The sample lists over 15,000 distinct CDR3 sequences, 60% to 70% occurring once. The input for sequencing was T cells from blood (PBMCs), unsorted or a sorted subset (not recorded which), taken before or after yellow fever vaccination (not recorded which). Every receptor here comes from a woman between 18 and 30 years old who received the yellow fever vaccine.

This rearrangement joins TRBV20-1 to TRBJ2-1; 10 positions agree with TRBD2. CDR3 length equals 13 residues. In germline, CDR1 is DFQATT, CDR2 SNEGSKA (reference sequence). Losses at the gene ends were 7 bases for V and 3 bases for J; bases not matched to a gene: 3. CDR3 bases: TGCAGTGTCGGACTAGCGGACTACAATGAGCAGTTCTTC. Amino acids: CSVGLADYNEQFF.

This clonotype occurred once. This chain joins TRBV11-2 and TRBJ2-3; the D is unclear. The CDR3 length is 12 residues. The germline V and J ends were trimmed by 0 bases and 8 bases, with 6 bases remaining between them. Germline V gene lookup returns CDR1 SGHAT and CDR2 FQNNGV. CDR3 bases: TGTGCCAGCAGCTTAGAAATTGGTACGCAGTATTTT. Amino acids: CASSLEIGTQYF.

The chain has TRBV24-1 and TRBJ1-1; D gene unclear. V lost 5 bases to trimming and J lost 10 bases, with 19 bases between them. The CDR3 spans 14 residues. CDR1 and CDR2 from the germline V gene are KGHDR and SFDVKD. The CDR3 loop is CATSASTGSFGAFF. CDR3 nucleotides: TGTGCCACCAGTGCCTCGACGGGGTCCTTCGGAGCTTTCTTT.

On this clonotype itself: This likely comes from a read error, as the CDR3 has no conserved phenylalanine or tryptophan at its end. This rearrangement joins TRBV6-1 to TRBJ2-7, with D possibly being TRBD1 (6 bases). This CDR3 spans 12 amino acids. Germline V gives CDR1 MNHNS, CDR2 SASEGT. Trimming shortened V by 6 bases and J by 6 bases, and 12 bases separated the two germline ends. This CDR3 is CASSQTGPEQYC. Here the CDR3 DNA reads TGTGCCAGCAGCCAGACAGGCCCCGAGCAGTACTGC.

The chain carries TRBV11-1 and TRBJ2-1; 7 nucleotides align to TRBD2. The V gene's germline CDR1 is SGHAT and CDR2 FQDESV (reference sequence). V lost 8 bases and J lost 0; bases outside the gene matches: 7. This CDR3 region has 15 residues. CDR3 loop: CASVAGRSSYNEQFF. The CDR3 nucleotides are TGTGCCAGCGTAGCGGGTAGGAGCTCCTACAATGAGCAGTTCTTC.

The chain carries TRBV11-1 and TRBJ2-4; D unclear. This CDR3 region has 12 residues. Germline lookup yields CDR1 SGHAT and CDR2 FQDESV (reference sequence). Trimming cost V 2 bases and J 10 bases, with 9 bases left between them. CDR3 in amino acids: CASSLYGDIQYF. The CDR3, as DNA: TGTGCCAGCAGCTTATACGGAGATATTCAGTACTTC.

This chain links TRBV7-9 with TRBJ1-2, with D possibly TRBD1 on 6 matching bases. The CDR3 totals 15 residues. Per germline, CDR1 SEHNR and CDR2 FQNEAQ (reference sequence). Trimming took off 6 bases at V and 0 bases at J, with 14 bases between the two ends. CDR3 sequence (DNA): TGTGCCAGCAGTCAACAGGGCCTCTCTAACTATGGCTACACCTTC. Its translation is CASSQQGLSNYGYTF.

Concerning this clonotype itself: Compared with germline, one end of the junction differs, possibly owing to a read error. The chain is built from TRBV2 and TRBJ2-1; D is undetermined. The CDR3 runs 13 residues. Germline V gene data show CDR1 as SNHLY and CDR2 as FYNNEI. The CDR3 sequence is CASSEASNNEQFF. CDR3 in DNA: TGTGCCAGCAGTGAAGCCTCCAACAATGAGCAGTTCTTC.

A few counts support this clonotype. The chain combines TRBV24-1 with TRBJ2-1; 7 bases fit TRBD2. CDR3 length equals 15 residues. Germline V lookup: CDR1 KGHDR, CDR2 SFDVKD. J was trimmed by 3 bases and V by 4 bases; bases with no gene match: 5. CDR3 sequence (DNA): TGTGCCACCAGTGAGGGGACTACCTACTACAATGAGCAGTTCTTC. Translating it yields CATSEGTTYYNEQFF.

This clonotype was seen only a few times. This sequence joins TRBV11-3 and TRBJ1-3; 7 positions agree with TRBD1. Germline V lookup: CDR1 SGHNT, CDR2 YENEEA. The J segment lost 0 bases and the V segment lost 5 bases, leaving 1 base of the junction unmatched. The CDR3 extends over 14 amino acids. The CDR3 DNA reads TGTGCCAGCAGCAACAGGGGCTCTGGAAACACCATATATTTT. Its translation is CASSNRGSGNTIYF.

This clonotype turned up a few times. V and J are TRBV18 and TRBJ2-4; a possible D gene is TRBD1 (7 bases). V gave up 6 bases and J gave up 0 bases, with 12 bases separating them. Germline assignment: CDR1 KGHSH and CDR2 LQKENI. This CDR3 comprises 15 residues. The CDR3 bases are TGTGCCAGCTCTCCAGGGGGACTAGCCAAAAACATTCAGTACTTC. This sequence encodes CASSPGGLAKNIQYF.

This clonotype came up once. The V and J genes are TRBV6-2 or TRBV6-3 and TRBJ1-2; the D gene is possibly TRBD1 (5 bases). The CDR3 is made up of 20 amino acids. Per the germline V gene, CDR1 is MNHEY and CDR2 is SVGEGT. Trimming took 0 bases from V and 3 from J, leaving 26 bases between them. CDR3 DNA sequence: TGTGCCAGCAGTTACTCGACTTTACCCGGAACAGGAGCGAATTACTATGGCTACACCTTC. Protein product: CASSYSTLPGTGANYYGYTF.

The CDR3 reads CASSLGDSTYEQYF. The CDR3 DNA is TGCGCCAGCAGCTTGGGTGACAGTACCTACGAGCAGTACTTC. This chain uses TRBV5-1 with TRBJ2-7; a weak D match, TRBD1 (5 bases). V lost 0 bases and J lost 2, with 9 bases in between. CDR3 length: 14 amino acids. From germline, CDR1 is SGHRS and CDR2 YFSETQ.

V gene TRBV2 combines with J gene TRBJ2-7; D not certain. Trimming pared 3 bases from V and 6 bases from J, leaving 9 bases between. The CDR3 spans 12 residues. Looked up from germline, CDR1 is SNHLY and CDR2 is FYNNEI. The CDR3 sequence: CASSEQAGEQYF. As DNA, the CDR3 is TGTGCCAGCAGTGAGCAGGCTGGCGAGCAGTACTTC.

The V call is TRBV12-3 or TRBV12-4, the J call TRBJ1-1; D not resolved. The CDR3 spans 13 residues. V was cut by 5 bases and J by 0 bases, with 7 bases left in between. CDR3 in amino acids: CASSKKMNTEAFF. In DNA, the CDR3 is TGTGCCAGCAGTAAAAAGATGAACACTGAAGCTTTCTTT.

This clonotype showed up just a few times. The rearrangement links TRBV6-4 to TRBJ2-1; D is undetermined. The CDR3 is 15 amino acids. Trimming removed 3 bases at V and 8 bases at J, with 17 bases between. Germline-derived CDR1 and CDR2 are MRHNA and SNTAGT. The chain's CDR3 is CASSEDSSGDDEQFF. For the CDR3, the DNA is TGTGCCAGCAGTGAAGACTCTTCGGGTGACGATGAGCAGTTCTTC.

This sequence joins TRBV11-2 and TRBJ2-7; TRBD2 is a possible D gene (5 bases). Trimming removed 4 bases at V and 0 bases at J, with 10 bases between. CDR1 and CDR2 from the germline V gene are SGHAT and FQNNGV. The CDR3 spans 14 residues. CDR3 sequence: CASSYAGDSYEQYF. In DNA form, the CDR3 reads TGTGCCAGCAGCTACGCCGGGGACTCCTACGAGCAGTACTTC.

V gene TRBV9 combines with J gene TRBJ2-3; 9 positions match TRBD2. Per germline, CDR1 SGDLS and CDR2 YYNGEE. The CDR3 contains 15 residues. V lost 5 bases and J lost 2; bases outside the gene matches: 6. This CDR3 is CASSHSGSNTDTQYF. In DNA, the CDR3 is TGTGCCAGCAGTCATAGCGGGAGCAACACAGATACGCAGTATTTT.